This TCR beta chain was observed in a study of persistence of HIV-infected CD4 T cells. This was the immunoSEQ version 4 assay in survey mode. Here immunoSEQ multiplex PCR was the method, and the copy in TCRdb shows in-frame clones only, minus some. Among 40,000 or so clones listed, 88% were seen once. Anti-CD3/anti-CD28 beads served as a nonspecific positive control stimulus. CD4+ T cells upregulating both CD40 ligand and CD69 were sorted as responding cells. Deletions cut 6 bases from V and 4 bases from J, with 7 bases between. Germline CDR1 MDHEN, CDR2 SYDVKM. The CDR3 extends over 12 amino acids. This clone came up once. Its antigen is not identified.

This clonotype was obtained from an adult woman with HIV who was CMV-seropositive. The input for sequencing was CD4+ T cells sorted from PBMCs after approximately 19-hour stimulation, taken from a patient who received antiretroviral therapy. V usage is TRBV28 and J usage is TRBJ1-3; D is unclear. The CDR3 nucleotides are TGTGCCAGCAGCCCCGCAGGAAACACCATATATTTT. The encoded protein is CASSPAGNTIYF.